The entry below describes one T cell receptor (beta chain). The sample comes from a study of T cell responses to AZD1222 COVID-19 vaccine. CDR1 is SGHVS, CDR2 FNYEAQ, per germline. The CDR3 runs to 15 residues. J was trimmed by 5 bases and V by 5 bases; bases with no gene match: 9. Data came from immunoSEQ multiplex PCR; TCRdb stores just in-frame clones and leaves some out. This table has roughly 200,000 clones, approximately 94% appearing once. The sequences come from peripheral blood, collected 28 days after the second dose of the MenACWY control vaccine. This sequence was found in an adult who received the MenACWY meningococcal vaccine as a control. V and J are TRBV7-6 and TRBJ2-3, with 8 bases that match TRBD1. The CDR3, as DNA: TGTGCCAGCAGCGCGGGACAGGCAAACGGAGATACGCAGTATTTT. The encoded protein is CASSAGQANGDTQYF.